A selection of T cell receptor beta chains follows, all from one sample in a study of tumor-infiltrating lymphocytes in localized non-small cell lung cancer. Profiling relied on immunoSEQ multiplex PCR, and the TCRdb table lists in-frame clones only, not all of them. The table lists 8,000 to 10,000 clones, about 77% of them singletons. The sequenced material came from uninvolved lung tissue not adjacent to the tumor. These TCRs come from a human donor with non-small cell lung cancer. CDR3s include the opening cysteine and the closing phenylalanine or tryptophan. A D gene is named only where the DNA matches it firmly. The size of a clone is reported for some rows only, either as once, few or many, or as a class for expanded clones.

>-|-|TRBJ1-1|TRBV2
CASSVGTVEAFF
TGTGCCAGCAGTGTGGGCACAGTGGAAGCTTTCTTT
>-|TRBD2|TRBJ2-7|TRBV11-2
CASSHYSGGPGSSYEQYF
TGTGCCAGCAGCCACTATAGCGGGGGGCCGGGATCATCCTACGAGCAGTACTTC
>-|TRBD1|TRBJ2-2|TRBV14
CASSRQDRNSGELFF
TGTGCCAGCAGCCGACAGGACAGGAACTCCGGGGAGCTGTTTTTT
>-|-|TRBJ1-1|TRBV6-5
CASSPWADTEAFF
TGTGCCAGCAGCCCCTGGGCAGACACTGAAGCTTTCTTT
>-|-|TRBJ1-5|TRBV6-6
CASSQPGQPQHF
TGTGCCAGCAGTCAACCAGGTCAGCCCCAGCATTTT
>-|-|TRBJ1-1|TRBV5-4
CASSTQGALNTEAFF
TGTGCCAGCAGCACACAAGGGGCCTTGAACACTGAAGCTTTCTTT
>-|TRBD1|TRBJ2-7|TRBV27
CASSLWGQGNEQYF
TGTGCCAGCAGTTTATGGGGACAGGGTAATGAGCAGTACTTC
>-|-|TRBJ2-2|TRBV7-8
CASSLFGSANTGELFF
TGTGCCAGCAGCTTATTTGGCAGCGCGAACACCGGGGAGCTGTTTTTT
>few|-|TRBJ2-7|TRBV7-2
CASSLAGHLPNEQYF
TGTGCCAGCAGCTTAGCGGGACACTTACCCAACGAGCAGTACTTC
>-|TRBD2|TRBJ2-1|TRBV5-1
CASTASGGSSYNEQFF
TGCGCCAGCACCGCTAGCGGGGGCAGCTCCTACAATGAGCAGTTCTTC
>-|-|TRBJ2-2|TRBV11-3
CATLSNTGELFF
TGTGCCACCCTTTCGAACACCGGGGAGCTGTTTTTT
>-|-|TRBJ2-5|TRBV27
CASSSKPSGTQYF
TGTGCCAGCAGTTCCAAACCTTCAGGGACCCAGTACTTC
>-|TRBD2|TRBJ2-7|TRBV7-8
CASRSSGGAGYEQYF
TGTGCCAGCAGGAGTAGCGGGGGGGCCGGGTACGAGCAGTACTTC
>-|-|TRBJ1-1|TRBV6-5
CASSYGTMNTEAFF
TGTGCCAGCAGTTACGGGACGATGAACACTGAAGCTTTCTTT
>-|-|TRBJ1-1|TRBV6-6
CASTASWANTEAFF
TGTGCCAGCACCGCCTCGTGGGCGAACACTGAAGCTTTCTTT
>few|TRBD2|TRBJ2-5|TRBV7-6
CASSPSKTNSGGVDETQYF
TGTGCCAGCAGCCCCTCAAAGACAAATAGCGGGGGGGTTGACGAGACCCAGTACTTC
>-|-|TRBJ2-2|TRBV7-3
CASSFTANTGELFF
TGTGCCAGCAGCTTTACTGCGAACACCGGGGAGCTGTTTTTT
>once|TRBD1|TRBJ1-6|TRBV6-1
CASSGGQYNSPLHF
TGTGCCAGCAGTGGGGGACAGTATAATTCACCCCTCCACTTT
>-|-|TRBJ1-2|TRBV7-8
CASSLDIGGYTF
TGTGCCAGCAGCTTAGACATCGGGGGCTACACCTTC
>few|-|TRBJ2-6|TRBV29-1
CSVEVGGSGANVLTF
TGCAGCGTTGAAGTGGGCGGCTCTGGGGCCAACGTCCTGACTTTC
>once|TRBD1|TRBJ2-1|TRBV28
CASSFRGRFYNEQFF
TGTGCCAGCAGTTTCAGGGGGCGCTTCTACAATGAGCAGTTCTTC
>-|-|TRBJ1-2|TRBV21-1
CASSKAEDRDRVGYTF
TGTGCCAGCAGCAAAGCGGAGGACAGGGACCGGGTTGGCTACACCTTC
>few|-|TRBJ1-4|TRBV14
CASSQGDTPNEKLFF
TGTGCCAGCAGCCAAGGCGACACTCCGAATGAAAAACTGTTTTTT
>-|TRBD1|TRBJ1-5|TRBV30
CAWSSLQGNQPQHF
TGTGCCTGGAGTTCACTACAGGGGAATCAGCCCCAGCATTTT